These 30 T cell receptor beta chains were all obtained from the same sample, sequenced in a study of cytomegalovirus exposure and HLA in healthy donors. The study ran its PCR with 60 Vbeta and 13 Jbeta primers. Sequencing used immunoSEQ multiplex PCR; TCRdb keeps in-frame clones, though not all of them. The sample has 130,000 to 150,000 clones, around three quarters seen once. Sequenced input: PBMCs. Receptors were obtained from a man aged 35 to 55 in good health and CMV-seropositive.

The chain has TRBV5-8 and TRBJ1-2, with 9 bases aligning to TRBD1. Germline V lookup: CDR1 SGHTS, CDR2 YDEGEE. Germline trimming cut 0 bases from V and 2 bases from J; bases unmatched to any gene: 2. CDR3 length: 15 amino acids. The CDR3 sequence: CASSLDGTGNYGYTF. CDR3 bases: TGTGCCAGCAGCTTGGATGGGACAGGGAACTATGGCTACACCTTC.

This clone was detected a few times. The chain links TRBV7-9 to TRBJ1-1, with D tentatively TRBD1 (6 bases). Trimming pared 5 bases from V and 1 base from J, leaving 17 bases between. This CDR3 is built from 16 residues. The germline CDR1 and CDR2 sequences are SEHNR and FQNEAQ (reference sequence). This CDR3 is CASSDPPGQPNTEAFF. The CDR3, as DNA: TGTGCCAGCAGCGATCCTCCGGGACAACCGAACACTGAAGCTTTCTTT.

The chain is built from TRBV7-6 and TRBJ2-7; TRBD1 agrees at 7 bases. Germline V gives CDR1 SGHVS, CDR2 FNYEAQ. The CDR3 length is 16 residues. J lost 1 base, V lost 1 base, and 7 bases had no gene match. In nucleotides, the CDR3 is TGTGCCAGCAGCTTAGGATGGGACAGTCGGTCCTACGAGCAGTACTTC. Translating it yields CASSLGWDSRSYEQYF.

The rearrangement joins TRBV11-2 to TRBJ2-5, with 11 positions matching TRBD1. Trimming cost V 2 bases and J 5 bases; bases outside gene matches: 4. Germline V gene data show CDR1 as SGHAT and CDR2 as FQNNGV. The CDR3 covers 15 residues. DNA of the CDR3: TGTGCCAGCAGCTTACGGCGGGACAGGGGGGAGACCCAGTACTTC. As protein: CASSLRRDRGETQYF.

Only one count was recorded for this clone. The genes are TRBV9 and TRBJ2-1; a possible D gene is TRBD2 (6 bases). V lost 3 bases and J lost 8, with 18 bases in between. Looked up from germline, CDR1 is SGDLS and CDR2 is YYNGEE. CDR3 length: 15 residues. The DNA of the CDR3 is TGTGCCAGCAGCGAAGGTGGGGGGAGTCATTATGAGCAGTTCTTC. Protein: CASSEGGGSHYEQFF. Complete variable domain (other parts from reference TRBV9 and TRBJ2-1): DSGVTQTPKHLITATGQRVTLRCSPRSGDLSVYWYQQSLDQGLQFLIQYYNGEERAKGNILERFSAQQFPDLHSELNLSSLELGDSALYFCASSEGGGSHYEQFFGPGTRLTVL.

The chain is built from TRBV2 and TRBJ2-1; TRBD1 matches at 10 bases. The length of the CDR3 is 15 residues. Trimming removed 5 bases from V and 5 bases from J; junction bases left unmatched: 6. Germline V gene sequence: CDR1 SNHLY, CDR2 FYNNEI. CDR3 nucleotide sequence: TGTGCCAGCAGTCAGGGACAGGGGATTAACAATGAGCAGTTCTTC. This encodes CASSQGQGINNEQFF.

The V and J genes are TRBV5-1 and TRBJ2-7, with D maybe TRBD1 (8 bases). Deletions cut 0 bases from V and 7 bases from J, with 17 bases between. This CDR3 region has 15 residues. Germline V gene sequence: CDR1 SGHRS, CDR2 YFSETQ. Written as DNA, the CDR3 is TGCGCCAGCAGCTTGGACGGACAGGGAGGGAGGGAGCAGTACTTC. Translation gives CASSLDGQGGREQYF.

The chain couples TRBV30 to TRBJ1-4, with 8 bases matching TRBD1. CDR3 size: 16 residues. The V gene's germline CDR1 is GTSNPN and CDR2 SVGIG (reference sequence). V lost 2 bases, J lost 4 bases, and 9 bases stayed unmatched. In nucleotides, the CDR3 is TGTGCCTGGAGTCCGACCCGGACAGGGATTAATGAAAAACTGTTTTTT. Protein sequence: CAWSPTRTGINEKLFF.

V is TRBV4-3 and J is TRBJ1-2; no clear D gene. Trimming stripped 1 base from V and 0 bases from J, with 9 bases between. The V gene's germline CDR1 is LGHNA and CDR2 YSLEER. The length of the CDR3 is 15 residues. The CDR3 bases are TGCGCCAGCAGCCAAGGGACGGGAGCTAACTATGGCTACACCTTC. It codes for CASSQGTGANYGYTF.

The gene calls are TRBV5-1 and TRBJ2-1; D is perhaps TRBD2 (7 bases). Germline loops: CDR1 SGHRS, CDR2 YFSETQ. This CDR3 comprises 16 residues. Trimming removed 6 bases at V and 8 bases at J, with 24 bases between. The CDR3 reads CASTVGGGRAFDEQFF. CDR3 in DNA: TGCGCCAGCACCGTTGGAGGGGGGAGGGCCTTCGATGAGCAGTTCTTC.

The chain combines TRBV28 with TRBJ2-4, with TRBD1 matching over 7 bases. This CDR3 region has 14 residues. In germline, CDR1 is MDHEN, CDR2 SYDVKM. The V gene end was trimmed by 6 bases and the J gene end by 6 bases; junction bases not matched to a gene: 8. CDR3 coding DNA: TGTGCCAGCAGGCCTACAGGGGTGGGAAACATTCAGTACTTC. Protein product: CASRPTGVGNIQYF.

The chain links TRBV19 to TRBJ1-1; no clear D gene. Germline V gene data show CDR1 as LNHDA and CDR2 as SQIVND (reference sequence). V gave up 6 bases and J gave up 0 bases, with 8 bases separating them. The CDR3 is 13 residues long. The CDR3 DNA follows: TGTGCCAGTAGGGGCGGGATGAACACTGAAGCTTTCTTT. This translates into CASRGGMNTEAFF.

J is TRBJ1-1 and V is TRBV6-5; no clear D gene. CDR1 is MNHEY and CDR2 is SVGAGI in the germline V gene. Between the trimmed V and J ends, which lost 6 bases and 0 bases, there was a span of 14 bases. CDR3 length: 15 amino acids. CDR3 protein: CASSYTGRMNTEAFF. The CDR3 DNA is TGTGCCAGCAGCTACACTGGCAGGATGAACACTGAAGCTTTCTTT.

This rearrangement joins TRBV2 to TRBJ1-2, with 7 bases identical to TRBD1. Germline V gene sequence: CDR1 SNHLY, CDR2 FYNNEI. V shed 7 bases, J shed 8 bases, and the junction held 13 bases outside the gene matches. The CDR3 spans 14 residues. The CDR3 DNA reads TGTGCCAGCACCCTAGGGACAGCGATGGGCGGCTACACCTTC. The encoded protein is CASTLGTAMGGYTF.

The chain has TRBV29-1 and TRBJ2-2, with 7 bases identical to TRBD2. Germline trimming cut 3 bases from V and 0 bases from J; bases unmatched to any gene: 10. There are 17 residues in the CDR3. Looked up from germline, CDR1 is SQVTM and CDR2 is ANQGSEA. CDR3 in DNA: TGCAGCGTTGAGGGGGGGATTATTGGGGCGAACACCGGGGAGCTGTTTTTT. Translating gives CSVEGGIIGANTGELFF.

V and J are TRBV27 and TRBJ1-2; D uncertain. Germline V gives CDR1 MNHEY, CDR2 SMNVEV (reference sequence). The CDR3 runs to 14 residues. The V end lost 1 base, the J end lost 0 bases, and 6 bases lay between the germline ends. CDR3 in amino acids: CASSLYPTNYGYTF. CDR3 bases: TGTGCCAGCAGTTTATATCCCACTAACTATGGCTACACCTTC.

The rearrangement links TRBV7-8 to TRBJ1-2, with D possibly being TRBD1 (6 bases). V gave up 0 bases and J gave up 7 bases, with 9 bases separating them. This CDR3 contains 13 residues. Germline values: CDR1 SGHVS, CDR2 FQNEAQ. The CDR3 nucleotides read TGTGCCAGCAGCTTAGCGCGAGGGGGTGGCTACACCTTC. This translates into CASSLARGGGYTF.

The genes are TRBV13 and TRBJ2-3; D may be TRBD1 (6 bases). This CDR3 region has 16 residues. V was trimmed by 1 base and J by 6 bases, leaving 17 bases between them. Per the germline V gene, CDR1 is PRHDT and CDR2 is FYEKMQ (reference sequence). This chain's CDR3 is CASSLESRGVGDTQYF. The CDR3 DNA sequence: TGTGCCAGCAGCTTAGAGAGCAGGGGAGTAGGGGATACGCAGTATTTT.

This clone came up a few times. The chain is built from TRBV5-6 and TRBJ1-1; perhaps TRBD1 as D (5 bases). From germline, CDR1 is SGHDT and CDR2 YYEEEE. The CDR3 extends over 13 amino acids. V was clipped by 4 bases and J by 6 bases, with 13 bases between them. CDR3 in DNA: TGTGCCAGCAGCCCCAGGGTTCACGCTGAAGCTTTCTTT. Encoded protein: CASSPRVHAEAFF.

The chain joins TRBV6-1 to TRBJ2-7; D gene uncertain. Trimming stripped 1 base from V and 2 bases from J, with 9 bases between. The length of the CDR3 is 14 residues. In germline, CDR1 is MNHNS, CDR2 SASEGT. The CDR3 region is CASSEVRFTYEQYF. The CDR3 nucleotides are TGTGCCAGCAGTGAAGTTCGGTTTACCTACGAGCAGTACTTC.

This CDR3 is CASSYLPLRGTEAFF. CDR3 DNA sequence: TGTGCCAGCAGTTACCTCCCGCTTCGGGGAACTGAAGCTTTCTTT. The chain links TRBV6-6 to TRBJ1-1; D is uncertain. V lost 2 bases, J lost 5 bases, and 15 bases lay in between. This CDR3 comprises 15 residues. Germline V lookup: CDR1 MNHNY, CDR2 SVGAGI (reference sequence).

The chain employs TRBV5-4 and TRBJ2-7, with TRBD1 matching 8 bases. CDR1 is SGHNT, CDR2 YYREEE, per germline (reference sequence). V dropped 4 bases and J dropped 5; count of bases not matched to a gene: 5. The CDR3 runs to 13 residues. The CDR3 DNA reads as TGTGCCAGCAGCCGCCAGGGGGCGGACGAGCAGTACTTC. Residues: CASSRQGADEQYF.

Many counts were recorded for this clone. V and J are TRBV6-5 and TRBJ2-7; 13 nucleotides agree with TRBD2. The CDR3 has 15 residues. The V gene's germline CDR1 is MNHEY and CDR2 SVGAGI. With V trimmed by 2 bases and J by 7 bases, 5 bases remained unmatched. CDR3: CASSYRTSGSGEQYF. Written as DNA, the CDR3 is TGTGCCAGCAGTTACCGGACTAGCGGGAGTGGAGAGCAGTACTTC.

The V and J genes are TRBV4-1 and TRBJ1-5, with D possibly being TRBD1 (6 bases). With 5 bases removed from V and 4 bases from J, the gap between germline ends came to 12 bases. The CDR3 sequence is 14 residues long. From germline, CDR1 is MGHRA and CDR2 YSYEKL. The DNA for the CDR3 is TGCGCCAGCAGCAGCGGACAGACAAATCAGCCCCAGCATTTT. Encoded protein: CASSSGQTNQPQHF.

This clone was recorded only once. The chain has TRBV4-2 and TRBJ2-1; 15 bases align to TRBD2. The CDR3 is 17 residues long. Germline loops: CDR1 LGHNA, CDR2 YNFKEQ. V lost 5 bases, J lost 8 bases, and 10 bases stayed unmatched. CDR3 nucleotides: TGTGCCAGCAGCAGGACTAGCGGGAGGGCCGAACCCCATGAGCAGTTCTTC. This sequence encodes CASSRTSGRAEPHEQFF.

The V gene is TRBV5-1, the J gene TRBJ2-2; 7 bases line up with TRBD1. The CDR3 contains 15 residues. Germline assignment: CDR1 SGHRS and CDR2 YFSETQ. V was clipped by 5 bases and J by 0 bases; unmatched bases: 4. This CDR3 is CASRSGTANTGELFF. The CDR3 DNA sequence: TGCGCCAGCAGGTCCGGGACAGCGAACACCGGGGAGCTGTTTTTT.

This clone came up once. The chain has TRBV15 and TRBJ1-5, with 7 bases identical to TRBD1. The germline gives CDR1 LNHNV, CDR2 YYDKDF (reference sequence). The ends lost 6 bases at V and 2 bases at J; junction bases unmatched: 7. This CDR3 is built from 15 residues. The CDR3: CATRIDRAGNQPQHF. CDR3 DNA sequence: TGTGCCACCAGGATCGACAGGGCTGGCAATCAGCCCCAGCATTTT.

The chain uses TRBV27 and TRBJ2-3; 9 bases align to TRBD2. Trimming took 10 bases from V and 4 from J; bases not matched to a gene: 9. CDR3 length equals 14 residues. Germline-derived CDR1 and CDR2 are MNHEY and SMNVEV (reference sequence). The CDR3 DNA reads as TGTGCCATCGCGGGACTAGCTGGGTCAGATACGCAGTATTTT. This encodes CAIAGLAGSDTQYF.

The J gene is TRBJ1-2, the V gene TRBV6-5; D not certain. The CDR3 consists of 14 residues. The V end was cut by 5 bases, the J end by 4 bases, with 14 bases between. Germline V gene lookup returns CDR1 MNHEY and CDR2 SVGAGI. CDR3 nucleotides: TGTGCCAGCAGTGGCGGAGACCGTATCTATGGCTACACCTTC. Protein product: CASSGGDRIYGYTF.

Only one count was recorded for this clone. The chain employs TRBV7-2 and TRBJ1-1, with 9 bases that match TRBD1. V lost 5 bases and J lost 4; bases outside the gene matches: 8. Germline V gene sequence: CDR1 SGHTA, CDR2 FQGNSA. The CDR3 is 15 amino acids. DNA for the CDR3: TGTGCCAGCAGCCCATGGACAGGGGCGGCCACTGAAGCTTTCTTT. Protein: CASSPWTGAATEAFF.